This record covers a single TCR beta chain. Its antigen is still unknown. The data belong to a study of beta chain features in type 1 diabetes. The germline V and J ends were trimmed by 8 bases and 2 bases, with 12 bases remaining between them. This CDR3 is built from 13 residues. Germline CDR1 and CDR2: MDHEN and SYDVKM. Study-wide results and caveats: The naive, central memory and Treg TCRB repertoires looked more alike in patients than they did in healthy donors. Lower insertion and higher deletion counts appeared at VDJ junctions in type 1 diabetes patients. Shorter templates may be favored by PCR, equally so in patients and controls.

The isolated RNA, all of it, was reverse transcribed, so expressed TCRB transcripts were what got sequenced. Read counts averaged around 3.6 million for samples of naive, central memory and regulatory T cells. TCRdb's table, derived via immunoSEQ multiplex PCR, lists solely in-frame clones and lacks some. The sample carries approximately 160,000 clones, over 7.5% recorded once. The specimen was central memory CD4+ T cells from blood. The TCR originated in a man in his late teens or twenties in good health. The V and J genes are TRBV28 and TRBJ1-2; D uncertain. CDR3 protein: CASCEKPNYGYTF. The CDR3 DNA follows: TGTGCCAGCTGCGAGAAACCAAACTATGGCTACACCTTC.